These T cell receptor beta chains were read from a single sample in a study of blood T cell repertoires in COVID-19. Repertoires were generated with immunoSEQ multiplex PCR, while TCRdb's copy carries only in-frame clones and drops some. The top ten hold 1.3% to 1.5% of the sample, which has about 250,000 clones, around 88% seen once. The material sequenced was peripheral blood. The receptors come from a man older than 75 with acute or convalescent COVID-19. The CDR3 runs from the conserved cysteine through the conserved F or W. D genes are given only for firm matches. Some rows have no size entry. The others give once, few or many, or a class for an expanded clone.

>.|TRBJ1-5|.|TRBV6-2/TRBV6-3
TGTGCCAGCAGTTACCGTAATCAGCCCCAGCATTTT
CASSYRNQPQHF
>.|TRBJ1-6|once|TRBV2
TGTGCCAGCAGAGGGGACACCCGGGCTTCACCCCTCCACTTT
CASRGDTRASPLHF
>TRBD2|TRBJ2-5|.|TRBV20-1
TGCTTAGCGGGAGGTGGGGAGACCCAGTACTTC
CLAGGGETQYF
>.|TRBJ1-2|.|TRBV28
TGTGCCAGCATCCCCGGGGGAAATACTGCCTATGGCTACACCTTC
CASIPGGNTAYGYTF
>TRBD2|TRBJ2-1|.|TRBV4-3
TGCGCCAGCAGCCAAGGTTCAGCGGGATATCATGAGCAGTTCTTC
CASSQGSAGYHEQFF
>TRBD2|TRBJ2-2|.|TRBV7-2
TGTGCCAGCAGCTCCTCTAGCGGGGGAGGGACCGGGGAGCTGTTTTTT
CASSSSSGGGTGELFF
>TRBD2|TRBJ2-1|.|TRBV3-1/TRBV3-2
TGTGCCAGCAGCTATTACAGGACTAGCGGGACTGAGCAGTTCTTC
CASSYYRTSGTEQFF
>TRBD2|TRBJ2-5|.|TRBV9
TGTGCCAGCAGCAGGACTAGCGGGGGGTATGAGACCCAGTACTTC
CASSRTSGGYETQYF
>TRBD1|TRBJ1-4|.|TRBV7-9
TGTGCCAGCAGCTTATCTCCACAGGGGGCAACTAATGAAAAACTGTTTTTT
CASSLSPQGATNEKLFF
>TRBD2|TRBJ2-2|.|TRBV19
TGTGCCAGTAGAAAGACTAGCGGGGGTGACACCGGGGAGCTGTTTTTT
CASRKTSGGDTGELFF
>.|TRBJ1-1|once|TRBV28
TGTGCCAGCACCCACCCACGGGTAAACACTGAAGCTTTCTTT
CASTHPRVNTEAFF
>TRBD1|TRBJ1-1|.|TRBV6-5
TGTGCCAGCAGTCTCCCTGGACAGGCCAAAAGGACTTTCTTT
CASSLPGQAKRTFF
>TRBD1|TRBJ2-5|.|TRBV7-7
TGTGCTAGCAGCTTAGACAGGGTGGAGACCCAGTACTTC
CASSLDRVETQYF
>.|TRBJ2-7|.|TRBV6-5
TGTGCCAGCAGTTACTTCTTATCCACTGGCGAGCAGTACTTC
CASSYFLSTGEQYF
>.|TRBJ2-3|.|TRBV28
TGTGCCAGCAGCAAATTTGGCGGCCGCACAGATACGCAGTATTTT
CASSKFGGRTDTQYF
>.|TRBJ2-7|.|TRBV11-2
TGTGCCAGCAGTCTGACAGGACCCTACGAGCAGTACTTC
CASSLTGPYEQYF
>TRBD2|TRBJ2-2|.|TRBV5-1
TGCGCCAGCAGCAGGACTAGCGGGGGGGCCGGGGAGCTGTTTTTT
CASSRTSGGAGELFF
>.|TRBJ2-7|once|TRBV19
TGTGCCAGTGATCAGGGACAGGGAAAGCGGGAGGGCACCTACGAGCAGTACTTC
CASDQGQGKREGTYEQYF
>.|TRBJ2-3|few|TRBV7-2
TGTGCCAGCAGCTGGGACTCAAGCACAGATACGCAGTATTTT
CASSWDSSTDTQYF
>.|TRBJ1-2|.|TRBV28
TGTGCCAGCAGTTTAAGGCTCCCTCAGGGTGGCTACACCTTC
CASSLRLPQGGYTF
>.|TRBJ1-2|.|TRBV27
TGTGCCAGCAGTTTATCGCGGGGTAATTATGGCTACACCTTC
CASSLSRGNYGYTF
>TRBD1|TRBJ1-2|.|TRBV18
TGTGCCAGCTCACTCGGACAGGGGGCTGTATTAGGGGGCTACACCTTC
CASSLGQGAVLGGYTF
>.|TRBJ1-1|.|TRBV5-1
TGCGCCAGCAGCACCATCGGTCGGGGGGGCCCCACTGAAGCTTTCTTT
CASSTIGRGGPTEAFF